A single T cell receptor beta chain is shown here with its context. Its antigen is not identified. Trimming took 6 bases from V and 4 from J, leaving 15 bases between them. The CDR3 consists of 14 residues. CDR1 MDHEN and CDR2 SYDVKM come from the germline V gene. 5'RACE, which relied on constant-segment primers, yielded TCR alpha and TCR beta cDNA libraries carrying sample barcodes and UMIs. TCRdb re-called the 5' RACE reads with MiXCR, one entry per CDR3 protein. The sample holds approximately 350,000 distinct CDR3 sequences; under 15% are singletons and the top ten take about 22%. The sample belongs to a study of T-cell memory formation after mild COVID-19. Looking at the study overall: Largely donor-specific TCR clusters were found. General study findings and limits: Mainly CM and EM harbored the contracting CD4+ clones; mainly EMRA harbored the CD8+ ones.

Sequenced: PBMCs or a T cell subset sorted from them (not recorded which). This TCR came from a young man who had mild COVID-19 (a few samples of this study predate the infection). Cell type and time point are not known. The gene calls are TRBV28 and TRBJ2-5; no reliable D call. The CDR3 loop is CASSLTHYLETQYF. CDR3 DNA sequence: TGTGCCAGCAGCCTCACTCATTATTTAGAGACCCAGTACTTC. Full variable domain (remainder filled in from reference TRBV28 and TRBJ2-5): DVKVTQSSRYLVKRTGEKVFLECVQDMDHENMFWYRQDPGLGLRLIYFSYDVKMKEKGDIPEGYSVSREKKERFSLILESASTNQTSMYLCASSLTHYLETQYFGPGTRLLVL.